The T cell receptor beta chain described here comes from a study of T cells in Graves' hyperthyroidism and ophthalmopathy. Amplification of TCR beta CDR3 regions was performed using RNA transcripts as template. The study used the HTBI primer set for a first-round RT-PCR of the TCR CDR3. TCRdb called the multiplex PCR reads again in MiXCR, with one record for every CDR3 protein. The table records about 420,000 distinct CDR3 sequences, roughly 13% of them present only once. The PBMCs were sourced from fresh peripheral blood (10 ml). This clonotype has ten or more counts. The CDR3 totals 13 residues. Germline loops: CDR1 MNHEY, CDR2 SVGEGT. Between the trimmed V and J ends, which lost 6 bases and 0 bases, there was a span of 6 bases.

This chain links TRBV6-2 or TRBV6-3 with TRBJ1-5; no firm D call. Sequencing was done on a sample of blood. The receptor's source is a woman aged 18-35 years with Graves' hyperthyroidism. CDR3 region: CASRKGSNQPQHF. CDR3 DNA sequence: TGTGCCAGCAGAAAGGGTAGCAATCAGCCCCAGCATTTT.